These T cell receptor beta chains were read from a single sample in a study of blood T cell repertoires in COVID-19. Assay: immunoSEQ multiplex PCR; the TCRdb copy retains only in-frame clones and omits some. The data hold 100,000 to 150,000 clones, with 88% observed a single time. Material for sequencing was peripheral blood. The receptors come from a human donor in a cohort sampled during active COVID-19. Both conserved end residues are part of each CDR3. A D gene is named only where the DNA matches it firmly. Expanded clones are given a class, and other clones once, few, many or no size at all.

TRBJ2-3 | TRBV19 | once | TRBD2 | CASRETSYTDTQYF | TGTGCCAGTAGGGAGACTAGCTACACAGATACGCAGTATTTT
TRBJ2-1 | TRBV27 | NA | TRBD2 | CASSLTSGRFYNEQFF | TGTGCCAGCAGTTTGACCAGCGGGAGGTTCTACAATGAGCAGTTCTTC
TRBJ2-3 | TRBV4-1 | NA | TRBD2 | CASSSPSGVLVSIDTDTQYF | TGCGCCAGCAGCTCCCCCAGCGGGGTTTTAGTTTCGATCGACACAGATACGCAGTATTTT
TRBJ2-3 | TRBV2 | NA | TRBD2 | CAGGRAGGTDTQYF | TGTGCCGGGGGAAGGGCGGGGGGCACAGATACGCAGTATTTT
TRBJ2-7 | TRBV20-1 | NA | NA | CSARTTRLF | TGCAGTGCTCGGACTACCCGCCTCTTC
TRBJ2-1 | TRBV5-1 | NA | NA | CASSVASSYNEQFF | TGCGCCAGCAGCGTCGCTAGCAGCTACAATGAGCAGTTCTTC
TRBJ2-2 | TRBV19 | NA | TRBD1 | CASSISQGFDTGELFF | TGTGCCAGTAGTATTTCACAGGGGTTTGACACCGGGGAGCTGTTTTTT
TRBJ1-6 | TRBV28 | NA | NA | CASSSSGLGGSYNSPLHF | TGTGCCAGCAGTTCCTCCGGACTGGGAGGGTCCTATAATTCACCCCTCCACTTT
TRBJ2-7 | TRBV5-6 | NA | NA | CASSFQQGGYEQYF | TGTGCCAGCAGCTTTCAACAGGGCGGCTACGAGCAGTACTTC
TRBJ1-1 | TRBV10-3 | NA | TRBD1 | CAIGDREDTEAFF | TGTGCCATCGGGGACAGGGAAGACACTGAAGCTTTCTTT
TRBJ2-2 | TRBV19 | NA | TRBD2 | CASSTGLAGETGELFF | TGTGCCAGTAGTACGGGACTAGCGGGAGAAACCGGGGAGCTGTTTTTT
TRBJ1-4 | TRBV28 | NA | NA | CASSTEQGLEEKLFF | TGTGCCAGCAGTACAGAACAGGGATTGGAGGAAAAACTGTTTTTT
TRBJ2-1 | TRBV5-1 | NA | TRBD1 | CASRTGGGYNEQFF | TGCGCCAGCAGGACAGGGGGCGGCTACAATGAGCAGTTCTTC
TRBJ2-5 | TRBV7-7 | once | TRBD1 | CASSLATGGQETQYF | TGTGCTAGCAGCTTAGCAACAGGGGGTCAAGAGACCCAGTACTTC